This is a list of T cell receptor beta chains from one sample in a study of cytomegalovirus exposure and HLA in healthy donors. Method: immunoSEQ multiplex PCR; TCRdb's copy keeps in-frame clones and lacks some. Seen here are under 200,000 clones, over 75% observed once, and the top ten hold approximately 2%. The sequencing input was PBMCs. The source is a woman between 18 and 29 years old in good health and CMV-seronegative. CDR3s include the opening cysteine and the closing phenylalanine or tryptophan. A D gene is named only where the DNA matches it firmly. Clone size is given for some rows only: seen once, a few or many times, or a class if the clone is expanded.

clone_size,d_call,v_call,j_call,cdr3_nt,cdr3_aa
.,.,TRBV7-2,TRBJ2-5,TGTGCCAGCAGCTTAGCGCCTAGCGAGACCCAGTACTTC,CASSLAPSETQYF
.,.,TRBV13,TRBJ1-1,TGTGCCAGCACCCAACTACAGGGTAGCACTGAAGCTTTCTTT,CASTQLQGSTEAFF
once,TRBD2,TRBV19,TRBJ2-7,TGTGCCAGTAGTATAGGTACTAGCGGTAGCTACGAGCAGTACTTC,CASSIGTSGSYEQYF
.,.,TRBV5-1,TRBJ2-2,TGCGCCAGCAGCCCACCTCTAACGGACTCAACCGGGGAGCTGTTTTTT,CASSPPLTDSTGELFF
.,TRBD1,TRBV6-1,TRBJ1-6,TGTGCCAGCAGTGAATGGGACAGTGAGGCGTATTCACCCCTCCACTTT,CASSEWDSEAYSPLHF
.,TRBD2,TRBV5-6,TRBJ2-1,TGTGCCAGCAGGGGGGGACTAGGGGGGGATGAGCAGTTCTTC,CASRGGLGGDEQFF
.,TRBD1,TRBV5-1,TRBJ2-2,TGCGCCAGCAGCTTGGTGGCAGGGGGCCGCACCGGGGAGCTGTTTTTT,CASSLVAGGRTGELFF
.,TRBD1,TRBV7-2,TRBJ1-5,TGTGCCAGCTCGCCGGGACAGGGGCCTCGGCCCCAGCATTTT,CASSPGQGPRPQHF
once,.,TRBV13,TRBJ1-1,TGTGCCAGCAGCCCCTCCCGAAGGGGGAACACTGAAGCTTTCTTT,CASSPSRRGNTEAFF
.,TRBD1,TRBV13,TRBJ2-7,TGTGCCAGCAGTTTGGGACAGGGAGACTACGAGCAGTACTTC,CASSLGQGDYEQYF
.,.,TRBV5-1,TRBJ2-7,TGCGCCAGCAGGACAGAGACCTACGAGCAGTACTTC,CASRTETYEQYF
once,.,TRBV2,TRBJ2-7,TGTGCCAGCAGTGACGACAGCGACGAGCAGTACTTC,CASSDDSDEQYF
once,TRBD1,TRBV6-5,TRBJ2-7,TGTGCCAGCAGCCTCCAAGGACAGGGAATAGACGAGCAGTACTTC,CASSLQGQGIDEQYF
.,.,TRBV6-1,TRBJ1-2,TGTGCCAGCAGTGAATCGAGGTGGGGCCTGAACTATGGCTACACCTTC,CASSESRWGLNYGYTF
.,.,TRBV15,TRBJ2-3,TGTGCCACCAGCAGAGCTTCGGGGGGCGCAGATACGCAGTATTTT,CATSRASGGADTQYF
.,.,TRBV7-2,TRBJ1-2,TGTGCCAGCAGCTTCCGACAGGCTCTCTATGGCTACACCTTC,CASSFRQALYGYTF
.,.,TRBV5-1,TRBJ2-6,TGCGCCAGCAGCGCACGCCCAGGGACTGGGGCCAACGTCCTGACTTTC,CASSARPGTGANVLTF
.,TRBD1,TRBV7-9,TRBJ1-2,TGTGCCAGCAGCTCGACAGGGTTAAGTTCTTGGGGCTACACCTTC,CASSSTGLSSWGYTF
.,TRBD2,TRBV27,TRBJ2-1,TGTGCCAGCAGTTTCGGCGGGGGGGTTTACAATGAGCAGTTCTTC,CASSFGGGVYNEQFF
.,.,TRBV6-1,TRBJ1-2,TGTGCCAGCGGCCAAGACAGAAACTATGGCTACACCTTC,CASGQDRNYGYTF
once,TRBD2,TRBV7-3,TRBJ2-3,TGTGCCAGCAGCTTCGACGAGCGGGGAAGGCAGTATTTT,CASSFDERGRQYF
.,TRBD1,TRBV5-1,TRBJ1-1,TGCGCCAGCAGCGGGGGGGTCGACAGGGGTTGGACTGAAGCTTTCTTT,CASSGGVDRGWTEAFF
.,TRBD1,TRBV11-2,TRBJ2-7,TGTGCCAGCAGCTTAGAGGGACAGGGGTACCACGAGCAGTACTTC,CASSLEGQGYHEQYF
.,TRBD2,TRBV13,TRBJ2-5,TGTGCCAGCAGCTTAGGTACAGCGGGACTGGACTTC,CASSLGTAGLDF
.,.,TRBV6-1,TRBJ1-4,TGTGCCAGCAGTGAAGCCTATAATGAAAAACTGTTTTTT,CASSEAYNEKLFF
few,.,TRBV11-2,TRBJ2-4,TGTGCCAGCAGCTTAGAGCTGGCGGCGGCCAAAAACATTCAGTACTTC,CASSLELAAAKNIQYF
.,TRBD1,TRBV5-4,TRBJ2-1,TGTGCCAGCAGCTTGGGGACAGGGGGGTATGAGCAGTTCTTC,CASSLGTGGYEQFF
.,.,TRBV5-1,TRBJ2-3,TGCGCCAGCAGCTTGGATATTCAGGGTGGCACAGATACGCAGTATTTT,CASSLDIQGGTDTQYF
.,.,TRBV2,TRBJ1-4,TGTGCCAGCAGCGCTAATGAAAAACTGTTTTTT,CASSANEKLFF
few,.,TRBV10-3,TRBJ2-5,TGTGCCATCAGTGTAGGGACCCGGGACACCGAGACCCAGTACTTC,CAISVGTRDTETQYF
.,TRBD1,TRBV29-1,TRBJ2-5,TGCAGCGTTGTCAGGACAGGACAAGAGACCCAGTACTTC,CSVVRTGQETQYF
.,.,TRBV6-4,TRBJ2-7,TGTGCCAGCAACTCCGCACGGGGTTACGAGCAGTACTTC,CASNSARGYEQYF
.,.,TRBV7-9,TRBJ1-6,TGTGCCAGCAGCTCGCTATCTCCACCCCTCCACTTT,CASSSLSPPLHF
once,.,TRBV2,TRBJ2-7,TGTGCCAGCAGTGCGGTAGCCTACGAGCAGTACTTC,CASSAVAYEQYF
.,.,TRBV5-1,TRBJ2-3,TGCGCCAGCGACACAGGATCCACAGATACGCAGTATTTT,CASDTGSTDTQYF
once,TRBD1,TRBV5-1,TRBJ2-5,TGCGCCAGCAGCTTGGCTGACAGGGGGCGAGAGACCCAGTACTTC,CASSLADRGRETQYF
.,TRBD1,TRBV6-1,TRBJ1-5,TGTGCCAGCAGTGAAGTAAGGGACAGGAGGCAGCCCCAGCATTTT,CASSEVRDRRQPQHF
.,.,TRBV11-2,TRBJ2-7,TGTGCCAGCAGCCCCCTAGATGGCGGGGACCGCTACGAGCAGTACTTC,CASSPLDGGDRYEQYF
.,TRBD1,TRBV18,TRBJ1-5,TGTGCCAGCTCACCGAACGGACAGGGAGGCAATCAGCCCCAGCATTTT,CASSPNGQGGNQPQHF
few,.,TRBV2,TRBJ2-2,TGTGCCAGCAGTGTGGTAGCCGGGGAGCTGTTTTTT,CASSVVAGELFF
.,TRBD1,TRBV2,TRBJ2-7,TGTGCCAGCAGCGGGACAGCCCGCTACGAGCAGTACTTC,CASSGTARYEQYF
few,.,TRBV7-9,TRBJ1-2,TGTTCCAGCAGCCGCCCCGGAGGGGACTACACCTTC,CSSSRPGGDYTF
.,TRBD1,TRBV9,TRBJ2-3,TGTGCCAGCAGCGTAGGACCCATGGACAGGGTCGAAGCCACAGATACGCAGTATTTT,CASSVGPMDRVEATDTQYF
.,.,TRBV14,TRBJ2-7,TGTGCCAGCAGCCAAGATTATAACAGCTACGAGCAGTACTTC,CASSQDYNSYEQYF
.,.,TRBV21-1,TRBJ2-7,TGTGCCAGCAGCAAAGACCCGACAAGTGGAAGCTCCTACGAGCAGTACTTC,CASSKDPTSGSSYEQYF
.,.,TRBV4-1,TRBJ1-3,TGCGCCAGCAGCCGCAACATCGACTCTGGAAACACCATATATTTT,CASSRNIDSGNTIYF
.,.,TRBV19,TRBJ1-3,TGTGCCAGTAGTATCACAGGCTCTGGAAACACCATATATTTT,CASSITGSGNTIYF
.,TRBD1,TRBV18,TRBJ2-7,TGTGCCAGCTCATCCTCGGACAGGGCGCAGTACTTC,CASSSSDRAQYF
.,TRBD2,TRBV7-3,TRBJ2-5,TGTGCCAGCAGCTTAACGCCGCTAGCGGATAAAGAGACCCAGTACTTC,CASSLTPLADKETQYF
.,TRBD2,TRBV2,TRBJ2-7,TGTGCCAGCAGCGGGACTAGCGGGAGTTACGAGCAGTACTTC,CASSGTSGSYEQYF
.,TRBD1,TRBV6-5,TRBJ2-7,TGTGCCAGCAGTTACTCGGTGGGACAGGGAGCAAAGCAGTACTTC,CASSYSVGQGAKQYF